What follows are 13 T cell receptor beta chains derived from one specimen sequenced in a study of T cell changes during pregnancy in multiple sclerosis (dated by TCRdb to between 2018 and 2020). Receptor libraries were prepared by the immunoSEQ multiplex PCR assay. Held by TCRdb, this immuneACCESS table contains in-frame sequences only and omits some clones. Under half of the omission traces to an unresolved V gene where checked; the cause of the rest is unknown. A total of 46,000 or so clones appear in this sample, 85% to 95% of them only once. Approximately 4% of the sample is held by the ten biggest clonotypes. The sequencing here drew on CD8+ T cells from peripheral blood mononuclear cells, taken after pregnancy. The receptor set was obtained from a female donor with multiple sclerosis, enrolled in a pregnancy study.

The rearrangement joins TRBV7-9 to TRBJ2-2; possible D gene TRBD1, 6 bases. Germline V gives CDR1 SEHNR, CDR2 FQNEAQ (reference sequence). Deletions cut 1 base from V and 6 bases from J, with 6 bases between. The CDR3 consists of 13 residues. CDR3 in DNA: TGTGCCAGCAGCTTAGACAGGGCCGGGGAGCTGTTTTTT. Protein sequence: CASSLDRAGELFF.

J is TRBJ1-1 and V is TRBV7-8; D is ambiguous. Germline V CDR1 and CDR2: SGHVS, FQNEAQ. The CDR3 contains 15 residues. The V and J ends lost 0 bases and 0 bases respectively, with 8 bases between them. As DNA, the CDR3 is TGTGCCAGCAGCTTAGCCCGGGTCATGAACACTGAAGCTTTCTTT. Translating gives CASSLARVMNTEAFF.

This chain uses TRBV28 with TRBJ1-2; D not certain. V was pared by 2 bases and J by 1 base, with 20 bases between. Germline CDR1 is MDHEN and CDR2 is SYDVKM. This CDR3 is built from 18 residues. CDR3 in DNA: TGTGCCAGCAGTTTAGGGCTATCTTTCTCGGCTTTTAACTATGGCTACACCTTC. It encodes CASSLGLSFSAFNYGYTF.

CDR3 loop: CAISVKTGGYGYTF. The CDR3 nucleotides read TGTGCCATCAGTGTAAAGACAGGGGGCTATGGCTACACCTTC. The chain links TRBV10-3 to TRBJ1-2; 9 nucleotides match TRBD1. V shed 4 bases, J shed 4 bases, and the junction held 4 bases outside the gene matches. This CDR3 spans 14 amino acids. The germline CDR1 and CDR2 sequences are ENHRY and SYGVKD.

This chain connects TRBV7-9 to TRBJ1-5; D is possibly TRBD1 (6 bases). V lost 5 bases, J lost 0 bases, and 17 bases lay in between. The germline CDR1 and CDR2 sequences are SEHNR and FQNEAQ (reference sequence). This CDR3 has 17 residues. In DNA form, the CDR3 reads TGTGCCAGCAGCACCCAGGGGTTAGACGGTAGCAATCAGCCCCAGCATTTT. It translates to CASSTQGLDGSNQPQHF.

Note on this clone: At one boundary the junction diverges from the germline segment, which might be a read error. This chain joins TRBV6-1 and TRBJ2-3; unclear D gene. The CDR3 has 14 amino acids. In germline, CDR1 is MNHNS, CDR2 SASEGT. CDR3 DNA sequence: TGTGCCAGCAGCGAAGTCTCCAGCACAGATACGCAGTATTTT. It specifies CASSEVSSTDTQYF.

This chain uses TRBV4-3 with TRBJ2-7; 11 nucleotides line up with TRBD1. The V gene's germline CDR1 is LGHNA and CDR2 YSLEER. There are 14 residues in the CDR3. The V segment lost 4 bases and the J segment 3 bases; nucleotides outside the gene matches: 2. Here the CDR3 DNA reads TGCGCCAGCAGCCCCGGGACAGGGGGCTACGAGCAGTACTTC. This codes for CASSPGTGGYEQYF.

The chain joins TRBV7-6 to TRBJ2-2; 10 bases line up with TRBD2. The ends lost 1 base at V and 0 bases at J; junction bases unmatched: 8. There are 19 residues in the CDR3. Germline values: CDR1 SGHVS, CDR2 FNYEAQ. DNA for the CDR3: TGTGCCAGCAGCTTAGAACTAGCGGGGCGACCTACGAACACCGGGGAGCTGTTTTTT. It codes for CASSLELAGRPTNTGELFF.

The V and J genes are TRBV11-1 and TRBJ2-1; D ambiguous. The CDR3 sequence is 15 residues long. Per germline, CDR1 SGHAT and CDR2 FQDESV (reference sequence). V dropped 5 bases and J dropped 0 bases, with 11 bases sitting between them. The CDR3 region has the DNA TGTGCCAGCAGCCCTGACATGAGCTCCTACAATGAGCAGTTCTTC. Its protein product is CASSPDMSSYNEQFF. The complete variable domain, with remaining parts taken from reference TRBV11-1 and TRBJ2-1, reads EAEVAQSPRYKITEKSQAVAFWCDPISGHATLYWYRQILGQGPELLVQFQDESVVDDSQLPKDRFSAERLKGVDSTLKIQPAELGDSAMYLCASSPDMSSYNEQFFGPGTRLTVL.

The chain employs TRBV5-5 and TRBJ1-1, with D hard to call. The CDR3 is made up of 13 amino acids. CDR1 SGHKS and CDR2 YYEKEE come from the germline V gene (reference sequence). V was shortened by 5 bases and J by 1 base, with 9 bases between the two germline ends. The CDR3 protein is CASRSTGNTEAFF. CDR3 nucleotides: TGTGCCAGCAGATCGACGGGGAACACTGAAGCTTTCTTT.

The V call is TRBV27, the J call TRBJ2-5; D remains unclear. V lost 5 bases and J lost 1, with 5 bases in between. Per the germline V gene, CDR1 is MNHEY and CDR2 is SMNVEV (reference sequence). The CDR3 length is 12 residues. The CDR3 sequence: CASSILQETQYF. The CDR3 nucleotides read TGTGCCAGCAGTATCCTCCAAGAGACCCAGTACTTC.

This chain links TRBV7-8 with TRBJ1-1; D perhaps matches TRBD1 (6 bases). V was cut by 1 base and J by 4 bases, with 10 bases left in between. The CDR3 loop spans 14 amino acids. CDR1 is SGHVS, CDR2 FQNEAQ, per germline. For the CDR3, the DNA is TGTGCCAGCAGCTTAGAAGGACAGATCACTGAAGCTTTCTTT. It yields the protein CASSLEGQITEAFF.

Only one count was recorded for this clone. The J gene is TRBJ1-2, the V gene TRBV5-4; the match to TRBD1 covers 8 bases. Germline CDR1 SGHNT, CDR2 YYREEE (reference sequence). CDR3 length equals 15 residues. With V trimmed by 4 bases and J by 4 bases, 9 bases remained unmatched. CDR3 protein: CASSAESGGAYGYTF. The CDR3 bases are TGTGCCAGCAGCGCGGAGTCAGGGGGCGCCTATGGCTACACCTTC.